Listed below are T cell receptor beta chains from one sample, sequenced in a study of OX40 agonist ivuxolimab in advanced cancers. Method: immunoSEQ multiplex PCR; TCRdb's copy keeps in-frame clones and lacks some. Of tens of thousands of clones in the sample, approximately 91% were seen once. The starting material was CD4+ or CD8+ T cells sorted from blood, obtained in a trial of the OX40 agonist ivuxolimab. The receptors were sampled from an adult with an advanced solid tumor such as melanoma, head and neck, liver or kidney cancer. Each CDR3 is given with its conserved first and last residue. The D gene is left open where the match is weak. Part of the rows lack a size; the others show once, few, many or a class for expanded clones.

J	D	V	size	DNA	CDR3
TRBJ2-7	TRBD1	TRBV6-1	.	TGTGCCAGCAGCTTATATACAGGGGCCGAGCAGTACTTC	CASSLYTGAEQYF
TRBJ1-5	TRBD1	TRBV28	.	TGTGCCAGCAGTTTAGGGACAGGGAATCAGCCCCAGCATTTT	CASSLGTGNQPQHF
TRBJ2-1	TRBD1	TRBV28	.	TGCGACCGGGACAGGGCTTATGAGCAGTTCTTC	CDRDRAYEQFF
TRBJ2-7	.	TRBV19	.	TGTGCCACCCTGGGAGAGGTGCCCTACGAGCAGTACTTC	CATLGEVPYEQYF
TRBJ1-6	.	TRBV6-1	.	TGTGCCAGCAGTGAAACATCCCAGGGTAATTCACCCCTCCACTTT	CASSETSQGNSPLHF
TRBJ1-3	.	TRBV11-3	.	TGTGCCAGCAGCTTGGGCGAGAGAAGCTCTGGAAACACCATATATTTT	CASSLGERSSGNTIYF
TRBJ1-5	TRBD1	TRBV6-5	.	TGTGCCAGCAGTTCACACACTCAGGGGGCTGGTCAGCCCCAGCATTTT	CASSSHTQGAGQPQHF
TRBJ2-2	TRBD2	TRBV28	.	TGTGCCAGCAGTGCCGGGACTAGCGGGGGAGTGCACACCGGGGAGCTGTTTTTT	CASSAGTSGGVHTGELFF
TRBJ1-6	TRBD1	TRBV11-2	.	TGTGCCAGCAGCTTATGGGGCGGACAGGGCCGCAATTCACCCCTCCACTTT	CASSLWGGQGRNSPLHF
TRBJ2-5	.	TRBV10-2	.	TGCGCCAGCCTCCCGACACTCCCGGAGACCCAGTACTTC	CASLPTLPETQYF
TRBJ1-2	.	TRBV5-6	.	TGTGCCAGCGCAGGGTCCCCAGGGCATGGCTACACCTTC	CASAGSPGHGYTF
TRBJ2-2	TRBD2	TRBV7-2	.	TGTGCCAGCAGCCCGACGGGGGGTTTTACCGGGGAGCTGTTTTTT	CASSPTGGFTGELFF
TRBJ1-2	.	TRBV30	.	TGTGCCTCCGGGGGGGGCTACACCTTC	CASGGGYTF
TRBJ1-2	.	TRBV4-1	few	TGCGCCAGCAGCCAAGATCCCCACTCTGCCTATGGCTACACCTTC	CASSQDPHSAYGYTF
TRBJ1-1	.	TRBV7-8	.	TGTGCCAGCAGCTTAGCGCAGGGGCTGAACACTGAAGCTTTCTTT	CASSLAQGLNTEAFF
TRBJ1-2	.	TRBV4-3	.	TGCGCCAGCAGCGTAGGAACTAACTATGGCTACACCTTC	CASSVGTNYGYTF
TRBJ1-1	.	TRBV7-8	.	TGTGCCAGCAGCCCCGAGGGGGGGCGAACTGAAGCTTTCTTT	CASSPEGGRTEAFF
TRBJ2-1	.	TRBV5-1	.	TGCGCCAGCAGGGGTGATGGTAATGAGCAGTTCTTC	CASRGDGNEQFF
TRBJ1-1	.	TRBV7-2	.	TGTGCCAGCAGCTTAGGGGTTATGAACACTGAAGCTTTCTTT	CASSLGVMNTEAFF
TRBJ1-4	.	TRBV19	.	TGTGCCAGTAGTTGGTCTTTGGACCTAGAGGCTGAAAAACTGTTTTTT	CASSWSLDLEAEKLFF
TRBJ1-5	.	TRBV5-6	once	TGTGCCAGCAGCTTTGGGCAGAGAGATCAGCCCCAGCATTTT	CASSFGQRDQPQHF
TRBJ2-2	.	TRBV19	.	TGTGCCAGTAGTTTCTATACGGGGGACACCGGGGAGCTGTTTTTT	CASSFYTGDTGELFF
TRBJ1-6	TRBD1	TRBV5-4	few	TGTGCCAGCAGCCCCGGGACAGGGTCTTCACCCCTCCACTTT	CASSPGTGSSPLHF
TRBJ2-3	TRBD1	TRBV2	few	TGTGCCAGCTCGAGAGACCGGGACAGGGGTGGAGATACGCAGTATTTT	CASSRDRDRGGDTQYF
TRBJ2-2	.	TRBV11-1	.	TGTGCCAGCAGCCCCAGGTTGTCCGGGGAGCTGTTTTTT	CASSPRLSGELFF
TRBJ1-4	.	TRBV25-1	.	TGTGCCAGCAGTGAATTTTTGGACATAGCGGGTGAAAAACTGTTTTTT	CASSEFLDIAGEKLFF